The entry below describes one TCR beta chain. These data belong to a study of blood T cell repertoires in COVID-19. Background on the study: There were acute and convalescent COVID-19 samples, and they came from the United States, Italy and Spain. Sample material is recorded as cDNA or gDNA derived from T cells, B-cell-depleted T cells, or PBMCs.

Trimming pared 2 bases from V and 7 bases from J, leaving 12 bases between. Germline V gene sequence: CDR1 SGDLS, CDR2 YYNGEE. The CDR3 is made up of 14 amino acids. Original processing methods: For nucleated cells, counts were estimated from reference gene primer amplification. The data were produced by immunoSEQ multiplex PCR, yet TCRdb's version contains in-frame clones alone and is incomplete. V, J and clone size are those of that table, while D and trimming were read from the DNA. The data contain fewer than 40,000 clones, around nine tenths of them seen just once; the ten biggest clones take up roughly 6.1%.

This TCR derives from a human donor in a cohort sampled during active COVID-19. Material: peripheral blood. The rearrangement joins TRBV9 to TRBJ1-4; possible D gene TRBD1, 6 bases. The CDR3: CASSVQTGSEKLFF. CDR3 nucleotide sequence: TGTGCCAGCAGCGTGCAAACAGGGAGTGAAAAACTGTTTTTT. Together with reference TRBV9 and TRBJ1-4, the CDR3 gives the full variable domain: DSGVTQTPKHLITATGQRVTLRCSPRSGDLSVYWYQQSLDQGLQFLIQYYNGEERAKGNILERFSAQQFPDLHSELNLSSLELGDSALYFCASSVQTGSEKLFFGSGTQLSVL.